A single sample gave rise to the 9 T cell receptor beta chains below, sequenced in a study of tissue T cells after allogeneic stem cell transplantation. The assay was immunoSEQ multiplex PCR, and TCRdb's table has in-frame clones only and misses some. The sample lists just over 20,000 clones; almost 70% were seen once. The sample taken for sequencing was blood. The receptors were sampled from a female BALB/c mouse in good health. The strain's MHC type: H2-d.

This clone was found once. The germline and genes are mouse ones. The CDR3 reads CASSQEGTGGETLYF. CDR3 DNA (partial): TGTGCCAGCAGCCAAGAGGGGACAGGGGGAGAAACGCTGTAT. The chain employs TRBV5 and TRBJ2-3; 11 bases are shared with TRBD1. The read terminates 1 residue ahead of where the CDR3 ends, so the germline J gene completes it. Germline V gene lookup returns CDR1 LGHNA and CDR2 YNLKQL (reference sequence). The CDR3 has 15 residues. Losses at the gene ends were 0 bases for V and 5 bases for J; bases not matched to a gene: 1.

Comments on this clone: Genes and germline come from the mouse. The CDR3 end falls 1 residue outside the read, so it is completed with the germline J gene. Other DNA sequences in the same sample also yield this CDR3. V is TRBV13-3 and J is TRBJ1-1; D uncertain. The germline gives CDR1 NNHDY, CDR2 SYVADS. Trimming pared 0 bases from V and 1 base from J, leaving 4 bases between. The CDR3 consists of 13 residues. Incomplete CDR3 DNA: TGTGCCAGCAGTGATGATCGAAACACAGAAGTCTTC. It translates to CASSDDRNTEVF. The whole CDR3 protein reads CASSDDRNTEVFF.

Comment on this clone: The gene symbols are mouse symbols. The sequenced fragment ends 1 residue before the CDR3 boundary, so the rest is inferred from the germline J gene. The V and J genes are TRBV19 and TRBJ1-6, with D hard to call. TRBJ1-6 is an ORF, and what it does is uncertain. Germline V gives CDR1 FNHDT, CDR2 SITEND (reference sequence). V was clipped by 2 bases and J by 0 bases, with 9 bases between them. There are 16 residues in the CDR3. The CDR3 loop is CASSIGRRSYNSPLYF. The part of the CDR3 DNA that was read is TGTGCCAGCAGTATCGGCAGGCGTTCCTATAATTCGCCCCTCTAC.

Of note for this clone: Gene names are the mouse ones. From the germline J gene comes the end of the CDR3, since the read stops 1 residue before it. The rearrangement links TRBV13-1 to TRBJ2-5; D perhaps matches TRBD1 (6 bases). The CDR3 is 13 amino acids. CDR1 NSHNY and CDR2 SYGAGN come from the germline V gene. The germline V and J ends were trimmed by 0 bases and 9 bases, with 11 bases remaining between them. This chain's CDR3 is CASSDVQGRTQYF. Incomplete CDR3 DNA: TGTGCCAGCAGTGATGTCCAGGGGAGGACCCAGTAC.

This clone was counted a single time. Gene names denote mouse genes. Read data end 1 residue before the CDR3 end; the end is taken from the germline J gene. The chain carries TRBV5 and TRBJ1-5; 7 bases fit TRBD1. The CDR3 sequence is 15 residues long. Germline V lookup: CDR1 LGHNA, CDR2 YNLKQL (reference sequence). J was trimmed by 0 bases and V by 4 bases; bases with no gene match: 3. CDR3 DNA (partial): TGTGCCAGCAGCCCAGGGGGTTATAACAACCAGGCTCCGCTT. Translated: CASSPGGYNNQAPL. The entire CDR3 protein is CASSPGGYNNQAPLF.

In this sample, this clone turned up a few times. All gene names here are mouse names. The missing CDR3 end, 1 residue past where the read stops, is filled in from the germline J gene. This rearrangement joins TRBV19 to TRBJ2-7, with D possibly matching TRBD1 (5 bases). Per the germline V gene, CDR1 is FNHDT and CDR2 is SITEND (reference sequence). This CDR3 contains 12 residues. V gave up 4 bases and J gave up 6 bases, with 11 bases separating them. The DNA read from the CDR3 is TGTGCCAGCAGTCCCCAGGGAGGTGAACAGTAC. Translated, it gives CASSPQGGEQY. The complete CDR3 sequence is CASSPQGGEQYF.

With respect to this clone: Genes and germline come from the mouse. The CDR3 end lies 1 residue beyond the end of the read and is filled in from the germline J gene. The chain has TRBV19 and TRBJ2-7; TRBD2 agrees at 7 bases. The CDR3 runs to 13 residues. The germline V gene has CDR1 FNHDT and CDR2 SITEND (reference sequence). J lost 3 bases, V lost 5 bases, and 5 bases had no gene match. The covered CDR3 bases are TGTGCCAGCAGCACAACTGGGGTCTATGAACAGTAC. Its protein is CASSTTGVYEQY. The complete CDR3 protein is CASSTTGVYEQYF.

Comments on this clone: All gene names here are mouse names. The read ends 1 residue before the CDR3 terminus; that terminus is restored from the germline J gene. This sequence joins TRBV19 and TRBJ1-4, with D tentatively TRBD1 (6 bases). V was shortened by 5 bases and J by 4 bases, with 12 bases between the two germline ends. CDR1 is FNHDT and CDR2 is SITEND in the germline V gene (reference sequence). The CDR3 loop spans 14 amino acids. CDR3 region: CASRAGTNNERLFF. The DNA read from the CDR3 is TGTGCCAGCAGGGCCGGGACAAACAACGAAAGATTATTT.

A word on this clone: The gene names here belong to mouse. The read terminates 1 residue before the CDR3 end, so the remaining end is supplied by the germline J gene. The rearrangement links TRBV13-1 to TRBJ2-4; 10 bases fit TRBD1. Germline values: CDR1 NSHNY, CDR2 SYGAGN. With 3 bases clipped from V and 8 bases from J, the junction kept 3 bases outside the gene matches. The CDR3 contains 13 residues. The CDR3 loop reads CASSGTGGATLYF. The sequenced CDR3 bases are TGTGCCAGCAGTGGGACAGGGGGGGCCACCTTGTAC.